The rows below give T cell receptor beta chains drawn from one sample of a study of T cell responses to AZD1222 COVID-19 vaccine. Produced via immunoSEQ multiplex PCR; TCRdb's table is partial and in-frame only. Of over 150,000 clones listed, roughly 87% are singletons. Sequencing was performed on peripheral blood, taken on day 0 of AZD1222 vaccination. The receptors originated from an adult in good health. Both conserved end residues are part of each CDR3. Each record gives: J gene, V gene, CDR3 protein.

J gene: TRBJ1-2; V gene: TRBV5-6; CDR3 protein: CASSRQGLYYGYTF
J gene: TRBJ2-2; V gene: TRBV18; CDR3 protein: CASSSLGLAGTGELFF
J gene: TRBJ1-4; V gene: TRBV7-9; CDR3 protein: CASSLNQGRNEKLFF
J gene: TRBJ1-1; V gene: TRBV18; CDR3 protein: CASSQVGTGFGTEAFF
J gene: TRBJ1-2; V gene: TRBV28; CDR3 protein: CASTWVGGYTF
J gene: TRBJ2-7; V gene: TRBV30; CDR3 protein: CAWSLGHDYEQYF
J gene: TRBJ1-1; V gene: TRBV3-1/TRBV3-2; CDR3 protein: CASSQIRRPNTEAFF
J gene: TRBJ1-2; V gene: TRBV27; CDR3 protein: CATRPGGLLYGYTF
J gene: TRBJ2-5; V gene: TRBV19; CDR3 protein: CASSQNWGPETQYF
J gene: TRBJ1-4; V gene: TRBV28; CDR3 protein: CASKGTGHEKLFF
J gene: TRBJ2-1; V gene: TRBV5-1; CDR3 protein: CASSLAAAAYNEQFF
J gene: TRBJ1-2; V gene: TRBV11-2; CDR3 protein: CASSRLAYYGYTF
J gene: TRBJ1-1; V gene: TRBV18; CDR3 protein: CASSPPVRGRNTEAFF
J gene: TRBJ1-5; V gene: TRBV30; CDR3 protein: CAWSVGQRLFNQPQHF